This T cell receptor beta chain is drawn from a study of spatial heterogeneity in lung cancer. Study-level background: Mean representation of each unique TCR and UMI combination in the raw reads exceeded 8.5 occurrences.

Findings and limits, study-wide: Relative to follow-up, resection was when ubiquitous expanded tumor TCRs appeared more in blood.

The germline V gene has CDR1 PRHDT and CDR2 FYEKMQ (reference sequence). V dropped 4 bases and J dropped 6; count of bases not matched to a gene: 4. The CDR3 runs to 14 residues. Individual TCR cDNA molecules each bore their own unique molecular identifier. In TCRdb, the 5' RACE reads were re-called with MiXCR into one record per CDR3 protein. The data contain thousands of distinct CDR3 sequences, roughly 9.8% of them singletons. This clonotype was counted ten times or more. What it recognizes is unknown. Noted time point: sample taken at primary tumor resection. Tumor, nontumor lung or frozen PBMC supplied whole RNA, sequenced without sorting. About 73 TRACERx patients with early, untreated non-small cell lung cancer donated samples.

The chain employs TRBV13 and TRBJ2-7; 12 bases match TRBD1. This material consisted of PBMCs, taken at surgery. The receptor's source is a male donor with early-stage non-small cell lung cancer. The CDR3: CASSSGTGGPEQYF. DNA of the CDR3: TGTGCCAGCAGCTCCGGGACAGGGGGCCCCGAGCAGTACTTC. Using reference TRBV13 and TRBJ2-7 for the parts outside the CDR3, the full variable domain is AAGVIQSPRHLIKEKRETATLKCYPIPRHDTVYWYQQGPGQDPQFLISFYEKMQSDKGSIPDRFSAQQFSDYHSELNMSSLELGDSALYFCASSSGTGGPEQYFGPGTRLTVT.